The 20 T cell receptor beta chains given below trace back to one sample, sequenced in a study of blood T cells in healthy people across ages. A J-beta primer mix and a sample-barcoded 5' primer were used in a second PCR of about 6 to 12 cycles. TCRdb itself ran the 5' RACE reads through MiXCR, one entry per CDR3 protein. This table holds about 1.4 million distinct CDR3 sequences, around 59% found once. Material for sequencing was blood. All receptors derive from a young man in good health.

This chain joins TRBV11-3 and TRBJ2-3; tentative D call: TRBD2 (6 bases). CDR1 SGHNT and CDR2 YENEEA come from the germline V gene. V was cut by 3 bases and J by 3 bases, with 13 bases left in between. This CDR3 contains 15 residues. CDR3 region: CASSFGEDGTDTQYF. In DNA form, the CDR3 reads TGTGCCAGCAGCTTCGGGGAGGATGGTACAGATACGCAGTATTTT.

There are a few counts of this clonotype. The rearrangement uses TRBV10-3 and TRBJ2-2, with D uncertain. The V end lost 0 bases, the J end lost 5 bases, and 16 bases lay between the germline ends. There are 17 residues in the CDR3. The germline gives CDR1 ENHRY, CDR2 SYGVKD. CDR3 residues: CAISESRSGRKTGELFF. The CDR3 DNA sequence: TGTGCCATCAGTGAGTCGAGGTCGGGCAGAAAGACCGGGGAGCTGTTTTTT.

The chain uses TRBV20-1 and TRBJ2-1; D unclear. Germline CDR1 and CDR2: DFQATT and SNEGSKA (reference sequence). V was cut by 2 bases and J by 13 bases, with 21 bases left in between. The CDR3 sequence is 14 residues long. The CDR3 sequence: CSARSLREQETQFF. Written as DNA, the CDR3 is TGCAGTGCTAGATCCCTAAGAGAGCAGGAGACCCAGTTCTTC.

The gene calls are TRBV20-1 and TRBJ2-4; D gene unclear. The J call is uncertain, as TRBJ2-7 better fits the DNA end. The CDR3 runs 14 residues. The germline CDR1 and CDR2 sequences are DFQATT and SNEGSKA (reference sequence). The CDR3 DNA sequence: TGCAGTGCTAGAGACGACTCCTTGGCCTACGAGCAGTACTTC. Translated: CSARDDSLAYEQYF.

This clonotype showed up just a few times. The chain couples TRBV6-2 or TRBV6-3 to TRBJ2-1; 8 bases are shared with TRBD1. The trim removed 5 bases at V and 7 bases at J, leaving 10 bases unmatched. The CDR3 has 15 amino acids. Germline V CDR1 and CDR2: MNHEY, SVGEGT. CDR3 region: CASSHGQGEVNEQFF. CDR3 nucleotide sequence: TGTGCCAGCAGTCATGGACAGGGTGAGGTAAATGAGCAGTTCTTC.

The chain employs TRBV24-1 and TRBJ2-7; D not resolved. Germline V gene sequence: CDR1 KGHDR, CDR2 SFDVKD. Trimming left V 3 bases short and J 0 bases short, with 14 bases between. This CDR3 is 16 amino acids long. The CDR3 region has the DNA TGTGCCACCAGTGATGAAGCACTTAGGAGCTCCTACGAGCAGTACTTC. The encoded protein is CATSDEALRSSYEQYF.

The rearrangement joins TRBV12-3 or TRBV12-4 to TRBJ1-2; D perhaps matches TRBD1 (5 bases). Trimming removed 9 bases at V and 3 bases at J, with 26 bases between. This CDR3 comprises 17 residues. DNA for the CDR3: TGTGCCAGTAGGGACGGAGGCAGGGTAGAGGTCGACTATGGCTACACCTTC. The encoded protein is CASRDGGRVEVDYGYTF.

In its sample, this clonotype was seen a few times. The V and J genes are TRBV20-1 and TRBJ2-7, with TRBD1 as a possible D gene (6 bases). The germline V gene has CDR1 DFQATT and CDR2 SNEGSKA (reference sequence). The CDR3 is 13 residues long. Trimming removed 4 bases at V and 3 bases at J, with 13 bases between. The CDR3 DNA reads TGCAGTGCTATCCGGGACACATACTACGAGCAGTACTTC. Protein product: CSAIRDTYYEQYF.

This clonotype was recorded only once. The V gene is TRBV10-3, the J gene TRBJ1-1, with D possibly TRBD1 on 6 matching bases. The V gene lost 8 bases and the J gene lost 3 bases, with 13 bases spanning the gap. This CDR3 is 13 amino acids long. The germline CDR1 and CDR2 sequences are ENHRY and SYGVKD. The CDR3: CAISGRGYTEAFF. Written as DNA, the CDR3 is TGTGCCATCTCGGGGAGGGGGTACACTGAAGCTTTCTTT.

This clonotype was seen a few times. The CDR3 coding sequence is TGTGCCAGCGCTAGCGGGAGGAATTCAGAGACCCAGTACTTC. Encoded protein: CASASGRNSETQYF. The V gene is TRBV2, the J gene TRBJ2-5; TRBD2 matches at 11 bases. Losses at the gene ends were 8 bases for V and 4 bases for J; bases not matched to a gene: 6. CDR3 length: 14 residues. Germline V gene data show CDR1 as SNHLY and CDR2 as FYNNEI.

This clonotype was counted a few times. The chain has TRBV5-1 and TRBJ2-7, with 10 bases matching TRBD2. This CDR3 has 14 amino acids. Germline values: CDR1 SGHRS, CDR2 YFSETQ. The V and J ends lost 4 bases and 5 bases, in that order; junction bases with no gene match: 6. CDR3: CASSGGLAFNEQYF. CDR3 nucleotides: TGCGCCAGCAGCGGGGGACTAGCGTTCAACGAGCAGTACTTC.

V and J are TRBV4-2 and TRBJ2-1, with D perhaps assigned TRBD1 or TRBD2 (5 bases each). CDR1 and CDR2 (germline): LGHNA, YNFKEQ. Trimming left V 4 bases short and J 8 bases short, with 12 bases between. This CDR3 spans 13 amino acids. The CDR3 region is CASSPGTAHEQFF. Here the CDR3 DNA reads TGTGCCAGCAGCCCGGGGACGGCGCATGAGCAGTTCTTC.

This clonotype was seen just once. The V call is TRBV6-4, the J call TRBJ1-2; a weak D match, TRBD1 (5 bases). Germline lookup yields CDR1 MRHNA and CDR2 SNTAGT. Trimming took off 8 bases at V and 1 base at J, with 20 bases between the two ends. There are 16 residues in the CDR3. CDR3 amino acids: CASQWAGQPLNYGYTF. The CDR3 DNA follows: TGTGCCAGCCAGTGGGCAGGACAACCCCTTAACTATGGCTACACCTTC.

The chain combines TRBV7-2 with TRBJ2-5; D gene unclear. The V gene's germline CDR1 is SGHTA and CDR2 FQGNSA. The ends were cut back, 1 base at V and 0 bases at J, with 9 bases in the middle. CDR3 size: 15 residues. In nucleotides, the CDR3 is TGTGCCAGCAGCTTAGTGGCGGCAGACCAAGAGACCCAGTACTTC. It encodes CASSLVAADQETQYF.

The V gene is TRBV6-2 or TRBV6-3, the J gene TRBJ2-1; D uncertain. This CDR3 has 10 amino acids. V was cut by 8 bases and J by 7 bases, with 6 bases left in between. Germline V gene sequence: CDR1 MNHEY, CDR2 SVGEGT. The CDR3 coding sequence is TGTGCCAGCGTAGGGAATGAGCAGTTCTTC. Translated, it gives CASVGNEQFF.

The gene calls are TRBV2 and TRBJ1-1, with D possibly TRBD1 on 5 matching bases. V shed 0 bases and J shed 13 bases, with 15 bases lying between them. The CDR3 totals 13 residues. In germline, CDR1 is SNHLY, CDR2 FYNNEI. The CDR3 DNA follows: TGTGCCAGCAGTGAAGCGCTTGGGACGCCTCGTTTCTTT. Amino acids: CASSEALGTPRFF.

The CDR3 DNA follows: TGTGCCAGCAGCCAAGATAATCTCCAAGAGACCCAGTACTTC. It yields the protein CASSQDNLQETQYF. This rearrangement joins TRBV14 to TRBJ2-5; D unclear. Germline V CDR1 and CDR2: SGHDN, FVKESK. The CDR3 consists of 14 residues. V was trimmed by 0 bases and J by 1 base, leaving 6 bases between them.

V is TRBV24-1 and J is TRBJ2-1; TRBD2 aligns across 11 bases. CDR1 is KGHDR, CDR2 SFDVKD, per germline. The ends lost 4 bases at V and 8 bases at J; junction bases unmatched: 6. CDR3 length: 15 residues. CDR3 bases: TGTGCCACCAGTGACCCAACTAGCGGGAGTCATGAGCAGTTCTTC. Amino acids: CATSDPTSGSHEQFF.

In this sample, this clonotype turned up a few times. V is TRBV4-3 and J is TRBJ2-3; unclear D gene. Per the germline V gene, CDR1 is LGHNA and CDR2 is YSLEER. V shed 0 bases and J shed 4 bases, with 8 bases lying between them. This CDR3 has 14 residues. The CDR3 DNA reads TGCGCCAGCAGCCAAGATGTGGCGTCAGATACGCAGTATTTT. Translated, it gives CASSQDVASDTQYF.

This clonotype was detected a few times. This chain links TRBV29-1 with TRBJ1-1, with D uncertain. The V end lost 5 bases, the J end lost 1 base, and 8 bases lay between the germline ends. Germline CDR1 is SQVTM and CDR2 is ANQGSEA. The CDR3 length is 12 residues. CDR3 loop: CSVLGENTEAFF. In nucleotides, the CDR3 is TGCAGCGTTCTTGGGGAGAACACTGAAGCTTTCTTT. Based on the CDR3 plus reference TRBV29-1 and TRBJ1-1, the full variable domain is SAVISQKPSRDICQRGTSLTIQCQVDSQVTMMFWYRQQPGQSLTLIATANQGSEATYESGFVIDKFPISRPNLTFSTLTVSNMSPEDSSIYLCSVLGENTEAFFGQGTRLTVV.